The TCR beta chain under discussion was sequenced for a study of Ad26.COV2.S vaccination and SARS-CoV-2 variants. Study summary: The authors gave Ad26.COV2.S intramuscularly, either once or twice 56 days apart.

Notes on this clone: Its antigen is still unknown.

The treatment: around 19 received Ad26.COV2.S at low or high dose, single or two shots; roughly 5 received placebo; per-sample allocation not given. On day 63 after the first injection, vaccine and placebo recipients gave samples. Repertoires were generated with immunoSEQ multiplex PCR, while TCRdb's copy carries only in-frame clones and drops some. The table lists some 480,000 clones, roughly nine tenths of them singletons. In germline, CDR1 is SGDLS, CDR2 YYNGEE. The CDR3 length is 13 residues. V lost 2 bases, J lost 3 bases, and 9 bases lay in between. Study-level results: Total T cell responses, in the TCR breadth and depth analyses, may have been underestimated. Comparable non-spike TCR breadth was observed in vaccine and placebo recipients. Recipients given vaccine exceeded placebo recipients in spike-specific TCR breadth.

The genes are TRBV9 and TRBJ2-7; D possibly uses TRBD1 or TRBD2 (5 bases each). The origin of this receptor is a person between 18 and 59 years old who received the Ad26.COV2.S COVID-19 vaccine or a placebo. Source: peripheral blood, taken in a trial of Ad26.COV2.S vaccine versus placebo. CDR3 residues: CASSVGVGYEQYF. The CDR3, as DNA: TGTGCCAGCAGCGTGGGGGTGGGCTACGAGCAGTACTTC.